The T cell receptor beta chain described here comes from a study of regulatory and conventional T cells in RAG deficiency. Study conclusions and caveats: Shannon entropy was markedly lower and Simpson indices higher in RAG-deficient patients than control T-cell subsets. Omenn patients showed >75% Treg-Tconv overlap and shorter CDR3 lengths.

Conventional CD4+ T cells were sorted from blood as CD25-low CD127-high cells. Remarks on this clone: No antigen is known for it.

The germline V gene has CDR1 LNHNV and CDR2 YYDKDF (reference sequence). Trimming cost V 1 base and J 5 bases; bases outside gene matches: 12. CDR3 length: 17 amino acids. Libraries were prepared by immunoSEQ multiplex PCR; TCRdb keeps only in-frame clonotypes and omits some of them. The table lists approximately 48,000 clones, around 90% of them singletons. These same records also appear under a second study, on regulatory T cells. That paper states: Amplification used 52 TRBV primers and 13 TRBJ primers.

Sequencing input: CD4+ effector T cells sorted from blood. The gene calls are TRBV15 and TRBJ2-5; 8 bases align to TRBD2. The sequence derives from a human donor in good health. The CDR3 loop is CATSRGDGGAARETQYF. CDR3 in DNA: TGTGCCACCAGCAGAGGAGACGGGGGGGCCGCCCGGGAGACCCAGTACTTC. The whole variable domain, remainder taken from reference TRBV15 and TRBJ2-5, is DAMVIQNPRYQVTQFGKPVTLSCSQTLNHNVMYWYQQKSSQAPKLLFHYYDKDFNNEADTPDNFQSRRPNTSFCFLDIRSPGLGDTAMYLCATSRGDGGAARETQYFGPGTRLLVL.